The clone carrying this T cell receptor (beta chain) turned up a few times. Its target is not known. The sort gate was single viable CD3+CD4+CD8-CD45RO+ cells for memory CD4+ T cells. These data originate in a study of memory CD4+ T cells and cytomegalovirus serostatus. As for the study in general: This sample comes from healthy Belgian adults, eight or nine CMV seropositive, 24 seronegative.

Here immunoSEQ multiplex PCR was the method, and the copy in TCRdb shows in-frame clones only, minus some. Among approximately 41,000 clones listed, roughly four fifths were seen once. Findings and limits, study-wide: CD4+ memory repertoires contained about two fifths of the roughly 160 reported CMV TCRbeta sequences.

Trimming removed 4 bases from V and 4 bases from J, with 10 bases in between. The CDR3 length is 13 residues. Germline V lookup: CDR1 MNHNS, CDR2 SASEGT. The origin of this receptor is an adult in good health and CMV-seronegative. The rearrangement uses TRBV6-1 and TRBJ1-1; D ambiguous. Sample: memory CD4+ T cells from blood. Here the CDR3 reads CASSGDPATEAFF. The CDR3 nucleotides read TGTGCCAGCAGTGGTGATCCCGCCACTGAAGCTTTCTTT.